These 32 T cell receptor beta chains share one sample of origin, sequenced in a study of control samples from healthy donors and cancer patients. TCRdb keeps only in-frame clones here, not all; method: immunoSEQ multiplex PCR. The sample carries over 100,000 clones, approximately 90% recorded once. Sequencing input: blood. The receptors come from a man between 50 and 59 years old in good health.

CDR3 nucleotides: TGTGCCAGCAGCCCCCGAGCAGGGATTGAAGCTTTCTTT. Protein product: CASSPRAGIEAFF. V gene TRBV11-2 combines with J gene TRBJ1-1; D is possibly TRBD1 (5 bases). CDR1 and CDR2 from the germline V gene are SGHAT and FQNNGV. The CDR3 is 13 amino acids. V shed 5 bases and J shed 7 bases, with 14 bases lying between them.

This chain connects TRBV3-1 (or the pseudogene TRBV3-2) to TRBJ1-4, with D hard to call. This CDR3 comprises 13 residues. The germline V gene encodes CDR1 LGHDT and CDR2 YNNKEL (reference sequence). V shed 1 base and J shed 0 bases, with 0 bases lying between them. The CDR3 coding sequence is TGTGCCAGCAGCCAAGCAACTAATGAAAAACTGTTTTTT. It is translated as CASSQATNEKLFF.

This clone was seen a few times. The chain is built from TRBV7-9 and TRBJ2-1; either TRBD1 or TRBD2 may supply D (6 bases each). The V end was cut by 8 bases, the J end by 7 bases, with 18 bases between. This CDR3 is 14 amino acids long. Germline CDR1 is SEHNR and CDR2 is FQNEAQ (reference sequence). CDR3 in amino acids: CASVPPGAANEQFF. Written as DNA, the CDR3 is TGTGCCAGCGTCCCCCCGGGGGCTGCAAATGAGCAGTTCTTC. Based on the CDR3 plus reference TRBV7-9 and TRBJ2-1, the full variable domain is DTGVSQNPRHKITKRGQNVTFRCDPISEHNRLYWYRQTLGQGPEFLTYFQNEAQLEKSRLLSDRFSAERPKGSFSTLEIQRTEQGDSAMYLCASVPPGAANEQFFGPGTRLTVL.

The gene calls are TRBV5-5 and TRBJ2-7, with 7 bases lining up with TRBD1. The J segment lost 2 bases and the V segment lost 4 bases, leaving 9 bases of the junction unmatched. CDR3 length: 15 amino acids. Per germline, CDR1 SGHKS and CDR2 YYEKEE (reference sequence). CDR3 sequence: CASSKGQMSTYEQYF. CDR3 DNA sequence: TGTGCCAGCAGCAAGGGACAGATGTCGACCTACGAGCAGTACTTC.

The V and J genes are TRBV5-1 and TRBJ1-6, with D possibly TRBD1 on 5 matching bases. Germline V gives CDR1 SGHRS, CDR2 YFSETQ. V was cut by 1 base and J by 10 bases, with 18 bases left in between. There are 16 residues in the CDR3. The chain's CDR3 is CASSLTVWGSESPLHF. The CDR3 coding sequence is TGCGCCAGCAGCTTGACTGTGTGGGGGAGCGAGTCACCCCTCCACTTT.

This clone was detected once. CDR3 DNA sequence: TGTGCCAGCAGCCTCACAGGGGGAGTCTACAATGAGCAGTTCTTC. Protein sequence: CASSLTGGVYNEQFF. V is TRBV5-6 and J is TRBJ2-1; 8 nucleotides agree with TRBD1. There are 15 residues in the CDR3. The J segment lost 3 bases and the V segment lost 4 bases, leaving 6 bases of the junction unmatched. CDR1 is SGHDT and CDR2 is YYEEEE in the germline V gene. The full variable domain, rest sourced from reference TRBV5-6 and TRBJ2-1, is DAGVTQSPTHLIKTRGQQVTLRCSPKSGHDTVSWYQQALGQGPQFIFQYYEEEERQRGNFPDRFSGHQFPNYSSELNVNALLLGDSALYLCASSLTGGVYNEQFFGPGTRLTVL.

The sample holds one count of this clone. This chain joins TRBV19 and TRBJ1-1, with 10 bases lining up with TRBD1. CDR1 LNHDA and CDR2 SQIVND come from the germline V gene (reference sequence). The CDR3 is 15 residues long. Trimming cost V 5 bases and J 5 bases; bases outside gene matches: 8. Here the CDR3 reads CASSGRQGARTEAFF. In nucleotides, the CDR3 is TGTGCCAGTAGTGGGAGACAGGGGGCGAGGACTGAAGCTTTCTTT.

The chain carries TRBV12-3 or TRBV12-4 and TRBJ1-4; 9 nucleotides agree with TRBD1. V trimming: 5 bases; J trimming: 8 bases; junction bases outside the gene matches: 3. The CDR3 covers 13 residues. Here the CDR3 reads CASSRQGEEKLFF. The CDR3 DNA follows: TGTGCCAGCAGTCGACAGGGGGAGGAAAAACTGTTTTTT.

The chain has TRBV2 and TRBJ2-7; 11 positions match TRBD1. The V segment lost 6 bases and the J segment 5 bases; nucleotides outside the gene matches: 6. Per germline, CDR1 SNHLY and CDR2 FYNNEI. This CDR3 is 14 amino acids long. This chain's CDR3 is CASRGDRGLNEQYF. For the CDR3, the DNA is TGTGCCAGCAGAGGGGACAGGGGGTTGAACGAGCAGTACTTC.

A note on this clone: This same CDR3 is encoded by further DNA sequences in the sample. This rearrangement joins TRBV7-2 to TRBJ1-4, with D possibly TRBD1 on 5 matching bases. This CDR3 has 14 residues. Germline V CDR1 and CDR2: SGHTA, FQGNSA. Trimming removed 1 base at V and 7 bases at J, with 10 bases between. The CDR3 reads CASSLGGGGEKLFF. The DNA for the CDR3 is TGTGCCAGCAGCTTAGGGGGTGGGGGTGAAAAACTGTTTTTT.

The chain combines TRBV7-3 with TRBJ2-3; D may be TRBD2 (6 bases). The length of the CDR3 is 15 residues. CDR1 and CDR2 (germline): SGHTA, FQGTGA. Trimming shortened V by 5 bases and J by 1 base, and 13 bases separated the two germline ends. CDR3: CASSPRGLRTDTQYF. DNA of the CDR3: TGTGCCAGCAGCCCCCGGGGACTCCGCACAGATACGCAGTATTTT.

The chain uses TRBV28 and TRBJ1-5; no clear D gene. V dropped 2 bases and J dropped 2 bases, with 10 bases sitting between them. Germline loops: CDR1 MDHEN, CDR2 SYDVKM. There are 15 residues in the CDR3. The CDR3 DNA is TGTGCCAGCAGTTTACTTTCTGGGGGCAATCAGCCCCAGCATTTT. Amino acids: CASSLLSGGNQPQHF.

The gene calls are TRBV30 and TRBJ2-1; 7 nucleotides line up with TRBD1. The CDR3 consists of 11 residues. V lost 7 bases and J lost 8; bases outside the gene matches: 5. Germline loops: CDR1 GTSNPN, CDR2 SVGIG (reference sequence). This CDR3 is CALTGSYEQFF. CDR3 sequence (DNA): TGTGCCTTGACAGGGTCATATGAGCAGTTCTTC.

The chain carries TRBV24-1 and TRBJ2-5, with 8 bases lining up with TRBD1. CDR3 length equals 16 residues. V lost 4 bases to trimming and J lost 4 bases; unmatched junction nucleotides: 10. Germline V gene data show CDR1 as KGHDR and CDR2 as SFDVKD. CDR3 residues: CATSDPRGTGRETQYF. CDR3 bases: TGTGCCACCAGTGACCCCCGCGGGACAGGACGAGAGACCCAGTACTTC.

The rearrangement joins TRBV7-9 to TRBJ2-7, with a possible D match to TRBD1 (7 bases). CDR1 and CDR2 from the germline V gene are SEHNR and FQNEAQ (reference sequence). The CDR3 sequence is 16 residues long. With 1 base removed from V and 0 bases from J, the gap between germline ends came to 13 bases. The CDR3 spells CASSLGRQGGSYEQYF. The CDR3 DNA follows: TGTGCCAGCAGCTTAGGAAGACAGGGAGGCTCCTACGAGCAGTACTTC.

The genes are TRBV7-8 and TRBJ2-5; 7 bases align to TRBD1. From germline, CDR1 is SGHVS and CDR2 FQNEAQ. Trimming at V came to 5 bases and at J to 4 bases, leaving 16 bases not matched to a gene. CDR3 length equals 17 residues. CDR3 nucleotides: TGTGCCAGCAGCCACTATGGGCGGACAGGAGGTATAGAGACCCAGTACTTC. This gives the protein CASSHYGRTGGIETQYF.

The chain joins TRBV24-1 to TRBJ2-2, with D possibly matching TRBD1 (5 bases). Germline assignment: CDR1 KGHDR and CDR2 SFDVKD. This CDR3 contains 18 residues. The ends were cut back, 1 base at V and 5 bases at J, with 19 bases in the middle. The CDR3 DNA sequence: TGTGCCACCAGTGATTTTGGTCTAGGGCAGGGTTGGACCGGGGAGCTGTTTTTT. Residues: CATSDFGLGQGWTGELFF.

The V gene is TRBV7-9, the J gene TRBJ2-3; TRBD2 aligns across 9 bases. Trimming cost V 5 bases and J 4 bases; bases outside gene matches: 4. There are 14 residues in the CDR3. Germline V gene sequence: CDR1 SEHNR, CDR2 FQNEAQ (reference sequence). CDR3 in DNA: TGTGCCAGCAGCCCTAGCGGGGCGTCAGATACGCAGTATTTT. Amino acid sequence: CASSPSGASDTQYF.

The V gene is TRBV19, the J gene TRBJ1-1, with TRBD1 identical over 8 bases. Germline loops: CDR1 LNHDA, CDR2 SQIVND (reference sequence). V gave up 0 bases and J gave up 6 bases; unmatched junction bases: 9. The CDR3 extends over 16 amino acids. The CDR3 DNA reads TGTGCCAGTAGTATAGATAACAGGGGGGCGGCTGCTGAAGCTTTCTTT. This encodes CASSIDNRGAAAEAFF.

This sequence joins TRBV5-1 and TRBJ1-2; D gene unclear. The CDR3 consists of 14 residues. The V gene lost 0 bases and the J gene lost 2 bases, with 8 bases spanning the gap. CDR1 SGHRS and CDR2 YFSETQ come from the germline V gene. The CDR3 reads CASSLVGTNYGYTF. The CDR3 nucleotides are TGCGCCAGCAGCTTGGTGGGCACCAACTATGGCTACACCTTC. Combining the CDR3 with reference TRBV5-1 and TRBJ1-2 gives the whole variable domain KAGVTQTPRYLIKTRGQQVTLSCSPISGHRSVSWYQQTPGQGLQFLFEYFSETQRNKGNFPGRFSGRQFSNSRSEMNVSTLELGDSALYLCASSLVGTNYGYTFGSGTRLTVV.

This sequence joins TRBV7-2 and TRBJ1-2; possible D gene TRBD1, 5 bases. The CDR3 is 13 residues long. V dropped 5 bases and J dropped 6 bases, with 13 bases sitting between them. CDR1 SGHTA and CDR2 FQGNSA come from the germline V gene. This chain's CDR3 is CASSPIAGDGYTF. The CDR3 region has the DNA TGTGCCAGCAGCCCGATAGCGGGGGATGGCTACACCTTC. The whole variable domain, remainder taken from reference TRBV7-2 and TRBJ1-2, is GAGVSQSPSNKVTEKGKDVELRCDPISGHTALYWYRQSLGQGLEFLIYFQGNSAPDKSGLPSDRFSAERTGGSVSTLTIQRTQQEDSAVYLCASSPIAGDGYTFGSGTRLTVV.

The chain links TRBV11-3 to TRBJ2-7; 8 nucleotides align to TRBD1. The CDR3 consists of 13 residues. The germline gives CDR1 SGHNT, CDR2 YENEEA. The ends lost 3 bases at V and 7 bases at J; junction bases unmatched: 5. CDR3 amino acids: CASSFGRGPEQYF. Written as DNA, the CDR3 is TGTGCCAGCAGCTTCGGCAGGGGGCCTGAGCAGTACTTC.

The V and J genes are TRBV10-1 and TRBJ1-4, with D hard to call. Per germline, CDR1 WNHNN and CDR2 SYGVQD (reference sequence). V lost 5 bases, J lost 8 bases, and 6 bases lay in between. The CDR3 spans 11 residues. Written as DNA, the CDR3 is TGCGCCAGCAGTTGGAGAGAAAAACTGTTTTTT. This sequence encodes CASSWREKLFF.

This sequence joins TRBV6-5 and TRBJ2-2; D may match TRBD1 or TRBD2 (5 bases each). V lost 6 bases and J lost 4, with 12 bases in between. Germline values: CDR1 MNHEY, CDR2 SVGAGI. The CDR3 is 14 amino acids. The CDR3 sequence: CASSGTRSTGELFF. In DNA form, the CDR3 reads TGTGCCAGCAGCGGGACGCGATCCACCGGGGAGCTGTTTTTT.

The gene calls are TRBV7-9 and TRBJ1-2, with D perhaps matching TRBD1 (5 bases). Per the germline V gene, CDR1 is SEHNR and CDR2 is FQNEAQ (reference sequence). With 3 bases removed from V and 7 bases from J, the gap between germline ends came to 21 bases. The CDR3 has 16 residues. The CDR3: CASSLGGRQREGGYTF. CDR3 nucleotides: TGTGCCAGCAGCTTGGGGGGTCGACAGAGGGAAGGTGGCTACACCTTC.

This clone was seen a few times. This rearrangement joins TRBV3-1 (or the pseudogene TRBV3-2) to TRBJ2-2; D unresolved. The CDR3 has 16 amino acids. Germline-derived CDR1 and CDR2 are LGHDT and YNNKEL (reference sequence). Trimming cost V 2 bases and J 2 bases, with 12 bases left between them. The CDR3 loop reads CASSQSVGSNTGELFF. The CDR3 coding sequence is TGTGCCAGCAGCCAATCGGTCGGCAGCAACACCGGGGAGCTGTTTTTT.

CDR3 sequence reads: CASSLDGETQYF. In DNA, the CDR3 is TGTGCCAGCAGTTTAGATGGAGAGACCCAGTACTTC. The chain uses TRBV27 and TRBJ2-5; D is uncertain. The V and J ends lost 2 bases and 4 bases respectively, with 5 bases between them. Germline lookup yields CDR1 MNHEY and CDR2 SMNVEV (reference sequence). The CDR3 length is 12 residues.

The rearrangement joins TRBV13 to TRBJ2-7; 9 bases align to TRBD1. The CDR3 covers 14 residues. CDR1 PRHDT and CDR2 FYEKMQ come from the germline V gene (reference sequence). Germline trimming cut 5 bases from V and 4 bases from J; bases unmatched to any gene: 6. For the CDR3, the DNA is TGTGCCAGCAGCCTACGGGACAGGGCGTACGAGCAGTACTTC. Its protein product is CASSLRDRAYEQYF.

The rearrangement links TRBV2 to TRBJ1-4; 12 bases match TRBD1. J gave up 8 bases and V 6 bases, and 16 bases lay outside the gene matches. This CDR3 has 18 residues. Germline V gives CDR1 SNHLY, CDR2 FYNNEI. Written as DNA, the CDR3 is TGTGCCAGCAGGGTCCGGGACAGGGGGCGCGAGGGTAGGGAAAAACTGTTTTTT. This codes for CASRVRDRGREGREKLFF.

This chain connects TRBV13 to TRBJ2-5; D is uncertain. The CDR3 contains 12 residues. The V gene lost 4 bases and the J gene lost 0 bases, with 3 bases spanning the gap. Germline CDR1 is PRHDT and CDR2 is FYEKMQ (reference sequence). The CDR3 DNA is TGTGCCAGCAGCTCGTACCAAGAGACCCAGTACTTC. This codes for CASSSYQETQYF.

The rearrangement joins TRBV3-1 (or the pseudogene TRBV3-2) to TRBJ2-1, with a possible D match to TRBD2 (7 bases). Per the germline V gene, CDR1 is LGHDT and CDR2 is YNNKEL (reference sequence). V lost 3 bases to trimming and J lost 0 bases, with 18 bases between them. The CDR3 loop spans 18 amino acids. Here the CDR3 DNA reads TGTGCCAGCAGCCAGGGACGAGGGGGGGTGAGCTCCTACAATGAGCAGTTCTTC. Amino acid sequence: CASSQGRGGVSSYNEQFF.

This rearrangement joins TRBV10-3 to TRBJ2-7; possibly TRBD1 or TRBD2 for D (5 bases each). V shed 8 bases and J shed 6 bases, with 14 bases lying between them. The germline V gene has CDR1 ENHRY and CDR2 SYGVKD. CDR3 length: 12 residues. As DNA, the CDR3 is TGTGCCATCCACGAATTTGGGGGCGAGCAGTACTTC. Translation: CAIHEFGGEQYF.